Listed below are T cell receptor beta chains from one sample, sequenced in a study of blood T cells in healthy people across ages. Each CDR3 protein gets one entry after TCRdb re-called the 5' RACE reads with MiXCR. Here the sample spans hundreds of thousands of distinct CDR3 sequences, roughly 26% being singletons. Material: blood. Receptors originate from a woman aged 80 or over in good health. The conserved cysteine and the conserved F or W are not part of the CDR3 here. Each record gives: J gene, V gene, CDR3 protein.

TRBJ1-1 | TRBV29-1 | SVTGTANTEAF
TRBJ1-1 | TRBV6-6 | ASSYSFGNTEAF
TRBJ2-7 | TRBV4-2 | ASSQAPHRDLSYEQY
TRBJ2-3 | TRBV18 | ASSRGTRLDTQY
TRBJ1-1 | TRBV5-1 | ASSRGYEGRNTEAF
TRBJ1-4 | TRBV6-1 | ASRMGAVVLTTNEKLF
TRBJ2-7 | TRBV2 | ASSDYWEQY
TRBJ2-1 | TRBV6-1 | ASSGRGQHNEQF
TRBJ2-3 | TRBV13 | ASSLKPKTSGSTDTQY
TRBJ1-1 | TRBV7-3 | ASSSAGQEAF